One T cell receptor beta chain is described in this entry. Its specificity is unknown. The data were taken from a study of response to subunit inactivated influenza vaccine. Study-level results: The authors proposed limited new T cell recruitment per seasonal influenza vaccination.

TCRdb re-called the RT-PCR reads with MiXCR, one entry per CDR3 protein. This sample has about 540,000 distinct CDR3 sequences, with roughly 25% found just once. These data are also associated with another study on T cells expressing NK-cell markers. That source reports: The TCR beta cDNA came from 5'RACE template switching with UMIs. One of the eight sequenced donors was seronegative, whereas the other seven were HCMV-seropositive. With an anti-gamma-delta TCR antibody, sorting in several experiments was kept to alpha-beta TCR T cells. Dominant NKG2C+ clonotype frequencies of roughly 1.0-7.0% of CD8+ T cells were measured in over 5 donors.

This clonotype originated in a man in his forties or fifties who received an inactivated influenza vaccine. The sample consisted of CD4+ T cells sorted from PBMCs, taken 11 to 12 days after vaccination.

Here the CDR3 DNA reads TGTGCCAGCAGGGCAGGACAGCCCGGGCCCCTCCACTTT. This sequence encodes CASRAGQPGPLHF. This rearrangement joins TRBV27 to TRBJ1-6; possible D gene TRBD1, 6 bases. The CDR3 sequence is 13 residues long. V lost 6 bases and J 13 bases, leaving 16 bases between the germline ends. Germline V gene sequence: CDR1 MNHEY, CDR2 SMNVEV (reference sequence).